Listed below are T cell receptor beta chains from one sample, sequenced in a study of T cell changes during pregnancy in multiple sclerosis. Libraries were prepared by immunoSEQ multiplex PCR; TCRdb keeps only in-frame clonotypes and omits some of them. The sample has 88,000 or so clones, about 91% seen once; the top ten hold about 3%. Sequenced here: peripheral blood, sampled before pregnancy. Source of these receptors: a female donor with multiple sclerosis, enrolled in a pregnancy study. Both conserved end residues are part of each CDR3. The order of the fields is clone size, J gene, V gene, D gene, CDR3 protein, CDR3 DNA. D genes are given only for firm matches. Only some rows state a clone size, as once, few, many or a class for expanded clones.

abundance: .
j_gene: TRBJ2-6
v_gene: TRBV10-3
d_gene: .
CDR3aa: CAISESGGTGANVLTF
CDR3nt: TGTGCCATCAGTGAGTCGGGCGGGACTGGGGCCAACGTCCTGACTTTC

abundance: few
j_gene: TRBJ1-1
v_gene: TRBV12-5
d_gene: .
CDR3aa: CASGLDRNTEAFF
CDR3nt: TGTGCTAGTGGTTTGGACAGGAACACTGAAGCTTTCTTT

abundance: .
j_gene: TRBJ2-1
v_gene: TRBV9
d_gene: TRBD2
CDR3aa: CASSVEGLSNEQFF
CDR3nt: TGTGCCAGCAGCGTAGAGGGACTATCCAATGAGCAGTTCTTC

abundance: .
j_gene: TRBJ1-2
v_gene: TRBV29-1
d_gene: TRBD1
CDR3aa: CSVKPGQYGYTF
CDR3nt: TGCAGCGTTAAACCGGGACAGTATGGCTACACCTTC

abundance: .
j_gene: TRBJ2-7
v_gene: TRBV5-6
d_gene: .
CDR3aa: CASSSTGGAYEQYF
CDR3nt: TGTGCCAGCAGCTCAACAGGGGGGGCCTACGAGCAGTACTTC

abundance: .
j_gene: TRBJ2-2
v_gene: TRBV27
d_gene: .
CDR3aa: CASSLTGGPSGELFF
CDR3nt: TGTGCCAGCAGTTTAACCGGAGGGCCGTCCGGGGAGCTGTTTTTT

abundance: once
j_gene: TRBJ2-7
v_gene: TRBV5-4
d_gene: .
CDR3aa: CASSSRVEQYF
CDR3nt: TGTGCCAGCAGCTCCCGGGTCGAGCAGTACTTC

abundance: .
j_gene: TRBJ2-7
v_gene: TRBV7-2
d_gene: .
CDR3aa: CASRYRDEQYF
CDR3nt: TGTGCCAGCAGGTACAGGGACGAGCAGTACTTC

abundance: .
j_gene: TRBJ2-7
v_gene: TRBV21-1
d_gene: .
CDR3aa: CASSKALDNKGPYEQYF
CDR3nt: TGTGCCAGCAGCAAAGCCCTGGACAACAAGGGGCCCTACGAGCAGTACTTC

abundance: .
j_gene: TRBJ2-5
v_gene: TRBV9
d_gene: TRBD2
CDR3aa: CASSVVGLGGETQYF
CDR3nt: TGTGCCAGCAGCGTAGTGGGACTAGGGGGAGAGACCCAGTACTTC

abundance: .
j_gene: TRBJ2-1
v_gene: TRBV7-9
d_gene: TRBD1
CDR3aa: CASSSGGNEQFF
CDR3nt: TGTGCCAGCAGTTCAGGGGGCAATGAGCAGTTCTTC

abundance: .
j_gene: TRBJ2-2
v_gene: TRBV5-4
d_gene: .
CDR3aa: CASSLGGRGNTGELFF
CDR3nt: TGTGCCAGCAGCTTGGGGGGAAGGGGGAACACCGGGGAGCTGTTTTTT

abundance: .
j_gene: TRBJ1-5
v_gene: TRBV28
d_gene: .
CDR3aa: CASRGEGGQPQHF
CDR3nt: TGTGCCAGCAGGGGCGAAGGGGGTCAGCCCCAGCATTTT

abundance: once
j_gene: TRBJ1-1
v_gene: TRBV6-6
d_gene: .
CDR3aa: CASRYIDTEAFF
CDR3nt: TGTGCCAGCAGGTACATAGACACTGAAGCTTTCTTT

abundance: .
j_gene: TRBJ2-5
v_gene: TRBV7-6
d_gene: .
CDR3aa: CASSLYEQETQYF
CDR3nt: TGTGCCAGCAGCTTATATGAGCAAGAGACCCAGTACTTC

abundance: .
j_gene: TRBJ1-2
v_gene: TRBV9
d_gene: TRBD1
CDR3aa: CASSVVGQGQGYTF
CDR3nt: TGTGCCAGCAGCGTAGTCGGACAGGGTCAGGGCTACACCTTC

abundance: .
j_gene: TRBJ2-2
v_gene: TRBV21-1
d_gene: .
CDR3aa: CASSKDDRGTNTGELFF
CDR3nt: TGTGCCAGCAGCAAAGACGACAGGGGGACGAACACCGGGGAGCTGTTTTTT

abundance: .
j_gene: TRBJ1-1
v_gene: TRBV5-4
d_gene: TRBD1
CDR3aa: CASSPGQGRNTEAFF
CDR3nt: TGTGCCAGCAGCCCGGGACAGGGCCGGAACACTGAAGCTTTCTTT

abundance: few
j_gene: TRBJ2-4
v_gene: TRBV19
d_gene: .
CDR3aa: CASSIGGGKNIQYF
CDR3nt: TGTGCCAGTAGTATAGGTGGAGGGAAAAACATTCAGTACTTC

abundance: .
j_gene: TRBJ1-1
v_gene: TRBV9
d_gene: TRBD1
CDR3aa: CASSVGPRGQGDTEAFF
CDR3nt: TGTGCCAGCAGCGTAGGCCCGAGGGGACAGGGGGACACTGAAGCTTTCTTT

abundance: .
j_gene: TRBJ1-2
v_gene: TRBV5-1
d_gene: .
CDR3aa: CASSLAFDPGIYGYTF
CDR3nt: TGCGCCAGCAGCTTGGCTTTTGATCCAGGGATCTATGGCTACACCTTC

abundance: .
j_gene: TRBJ2-2
v_gene: TRBV19
d_gene: TRBD2
CDR3aa: CASSIFSGSAGELFF
CDR3nt: TGTGCCAGTAGTATCTTTAGCGGGAGTGCCGGGGAGCTGTTTTTT

abundance: .
j_gene: TRBJ2-7
v_gene: TRBV2
d_gene: TRBD1
CDR3aa: CASSARDRGGVEQYF
CDR3nt: TGTGCCAGCAGTGCCCGGGACAGGGGTGGAGTTGAGCAGTACTTC

abundance: .
j_gene: TRBJ2-1
v_gene: TRBV5-1
d_gene: .
CDR3aa: CASSPGQGGFSRNEQFF
CDR3nt: TGCGCCAGCAGTCCCGGACAGGGAGGGTTTTCGCGGAATGAGCAGTTCTTC

abundance: .
j_gene: TRBJ1-4
v_gene: TRBV27
d_gene: .
CDR3aa: CAPDFRGRVSEKLFF
CDR3nt: TGTGCCCCAGATTTTAGAGGGCGGGTGAGTGAAAAACTGTTTTTT

abundance: .
j_gene: TRBJ1-4
v_gene: TRBV28
d_gene: .
CDR3aa: CASSPARTANEKLFF
CDR3nt: TGTGCCAGCAGTCCCGCCAGGACAGCTAATGAAAAACTGTTTTTT

abundance: .
j_gene: TRBJ2-7
v_gene: TRBV28
d_gene: TRBD2
CDR3aa: CASSFRTSGRLYEQYF
CDR3nt: TGTGCCAGCAGTTTTCGGACTAGCGGGAGATTATACGAGCAGTACTTC

abundance: .
j_gene: TRBJ1-1
v_gene: TRBV5-1
d_gene: TRBD1
CDR3aa: CASSFTLTGMNTEAFF
CDR3nt: TGCGCCAGCAGCTTTACACTGACAGGGATGAACACTGAAGCTTTCTTT

abundance: once
j_gene: TRBJ2-5
v_gene: TRBV5-1
d_gene: .
CDR3aa: CASSLPGRQETQYF
CDR3nt: TGCGCCAGCAGCTTGCCAGGAAGACAAGAGACCCAGTACTTC